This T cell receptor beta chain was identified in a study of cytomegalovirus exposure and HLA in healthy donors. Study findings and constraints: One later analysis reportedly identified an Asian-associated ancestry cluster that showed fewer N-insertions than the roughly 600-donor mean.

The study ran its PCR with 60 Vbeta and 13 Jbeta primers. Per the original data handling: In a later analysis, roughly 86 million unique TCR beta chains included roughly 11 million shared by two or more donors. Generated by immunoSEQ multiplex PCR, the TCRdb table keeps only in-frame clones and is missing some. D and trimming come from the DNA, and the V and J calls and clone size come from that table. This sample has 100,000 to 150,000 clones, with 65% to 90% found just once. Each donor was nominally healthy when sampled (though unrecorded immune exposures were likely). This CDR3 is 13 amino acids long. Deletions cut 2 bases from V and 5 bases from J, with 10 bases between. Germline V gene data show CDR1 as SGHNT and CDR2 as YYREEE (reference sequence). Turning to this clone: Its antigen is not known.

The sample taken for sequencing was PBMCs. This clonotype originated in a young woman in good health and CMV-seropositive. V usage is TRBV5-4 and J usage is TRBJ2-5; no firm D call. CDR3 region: CASSFPQRETQYF. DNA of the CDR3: TGTGCCAGCAGCTTTCCTCAGAGGGAGACCCAGTACTTC.